This entry features one TCR beta chain sequence. What it recognizes is unknown. The data were taken from a study of OX40 agonist ivuxolimab in advanced cancers. Whole-study context: With ivuxolimab, an agonistic anti-OX40 (CD134) antibody, patients were treated. Patients were dosed intravenously with ivuxolimab at 0.01 to 10 mg/kg every 2 weeks.

Study observations and caveats: Expanded clones tended on average to be more numerous among CD8+ T cells than CD4+.

Data came from immunoSEQ multiplex PCR; TCRdb stores just in-frame clones and leaves some out. The sample contains some 51,000 clones, roughly 86% of which appear only once. The CDR3 covers 13 residues. J was trimmed by 6 bases and V by 5 bases; bases with no gene match: 3. CDR1 MNHEY and CDR2 SMNVEV come from the germline V gene (reference sequence). The chain recombines TRBV27 with TRBJ1-2, with TRBD1 matching 10 bases. The input for sequencing was CD4+ or CD8+ T cells sorted from blood, taken in a trial of the OX40 agonist ivuxolimab. This sequence originates from an adult with an advanced solid tumor such as melanoma, head and neck, liver or kidney cancer. CDR3 coding DNA: TGTGCCAGCAGTGACAGGGGGCGCGATGGCTACACCTTC. Its translation is CASSDRGRDGYTF.